A selection of T cell receptor beta chains follows, all from one sample in a study of graft-versus-host responses after intestinal transplantation. The assay was immunoSEQ multiplex PCR, and TCRdb's table has in-frame clones only and misses some. Here the sample spans some 45,000 clones, about 95% being singletons. This sample comprised PBMCs, obtained more than 310 days after intestinal transplant. The receptors were gathered from a human patient who received an intestinal transplant, so some T cells may come from the graft donor. Each CDR3 is given with its conserved first and last residue. The order of the fields is V gene, D gene, clone size, J gene, CDR3 DNA, CDR3 protein. D genes are given only for firm matches. Clone size is not always given. Where it is, it says once, few, many or a class for expanded clones.

TRBV5-4	NA	NA	TRBJ2-2	TGTGCCAGCAGCTTTCAAAGGGGGGTGGACACCGGGGAGCTGTTTTTT	CASSFQRGVDTGELFF
TRBV27	TRBD1	NA	TRBJ1-5	TGTGCCAGCACCCCCCCCCGCCACAACGACAGGGGGCGCAATCAGCCCCAGCATTTT	CASTPPRHNDRGRNQPQHF
TRBV5-1	NA	NA	TRBJ1-1	TGCGCCAGCAGCGTGGGGCGAACGGGGAACACTGAAGCTTTCTTT	CASSVGRTGNTEAFF
TRBV10-3	TRBD2	NA	TRBJ2-7	TGTGCCATCAGTAGCGGGAGCTACGAGCAGTACTTC	CAISSGSYEQYF
TRBV27	NA	NA	TRBJ2-7	TGTGCCACCGCTTGGGGAAGTAGCGGTAACGAGCAGTACTTC	CATAWGSSGNEQYF
TRBV7-9	TRBD1	NA	TRBJ2-7	TGTGCCAGCAGCCCAACAGGGGTCGAGCAGTACTTC	CASSPTGVEQYF
TRBV29-1	TRBD2	once	TRBJ2-3	TGCAGCGGGGATAGCGGGGCCATCACAGATACGCAGTATTTT	CSGDSGAITDTQYF
TRBV7-3	NA	NA	TRBJ2-2	TGTGCCAGCAGCTCCGGGACTCTGAACACCGGGGAGCTGTTTTTT	CASSSGTLNTGELFF
TRBV19	NA	NA	TRBJ2-6	TGTGCCAGTAGTCTGCGGAACTCTGGGGCCAACGTCCTGACTTTC	CASSLRNSGANVLTF
TRBV29-1	NA	NA	TRBJ2-5	TGCAGCGTTGATGGGGGCATGGAGACCCAGTACTTC	CSVDGGMETQYF
TRBV27	TRBD1	NA	TRBJ1-1	TGTGCCAGCAGTTCAGGGACAGGGGAGACTGAAGCTTTCTTT	CASSSGTGETEAFF
TRBV28	NA	NA	TRBJ2-7	TGTGCCAGCAGCTACGTTGCGGGGAAGGGAACCTACGAGCAGTACTTC	CASSYVAGKGTYEQYF
TRBV6-1	NA	NA	TRBJ1-2	TGTGCCAGCAGTGAAGGGTTCAGGGTAAAGGGATACACCTTC	CASSEGFRVKGYTF
TRBV27	TRBD1	NA	TRBJ2-3	TGTGCCAGCAGTACCGGGACAGAAGTGTCGCAGTATTTT	CASSTGTEVSQYF